Following are 15 T cell receptor beta chains from one sample sequenced in a study of blood T cell repertoires in COVID-19. Clones were sequenced by immunoSEQ multiplex PCR, and TCRdb holds only the in-frame ones, with some missing. The table includes over 150,000 clones, 83% detected once. Sequencing was carried out using peripheral blood. These TCRs come from a woman of 80 years or more with acute or convalescent COVID-19.

Only a few counts were recorded for this clone. This rearrangement joins TRBV12-3 or TRBV12-4 to TRBJ1-5; D call uncertain. V lost 3 bases to trimming and J lost 6 bases, with 6 bases between them. This CDR3 has 12 amino acids. The CDR3 DNA follows: TGTGCCAGCAGTTTTAGCGGTCAGCCCCAGCATTTT. Its protein is CASSFSGQPQHF.

The V gene is TRBV30, the J gene TRBJ2-6; TRBD1 aligns across 7 bases. CDR1 is GTSNPN and CDR2 is SVGIG in the germline V gene (reference sequence). This CDR3 spans 17 amino acids. The trim removed 2 bases at V and 0 bases at J, leaving 7 bases unmatched. CDR3 protein: CAWSLFTGDSGANVLTF. For the CDR3, the DNA is TGTGCCTGGAGTCTGTTTACAGGGGACTCTGGGGCCAACGTCCTGACTTTC.

This clone was observed a handful of times. J is TRBJ2-3 and V is TRBV28, with no clear D. Germline assignment: CDR1 MDHEN and CDR2 SYDVKM. V lost 5 bases, J lost 2 bases, and 14 bases lay in between. CDR3 length: 15 amino acids. CDR3 amino acids: CASSPPATYTDTQYF. DNA of the CDR3: TGTGCCAGCAGTCCACCCGCCACCTACACAGATACGCAGTATTTT.

Of note for this clone: This sample also contains other DNA sequences that code for the same CDR3. The rearrangement joins TRBV5-5 to TRBJ1-4; D call uncertain. The CDR3 runs to 14 residues. Germline loops: CDR1 SGHKS, CDR2 YYEKEE (reference sequence). V was pared by 0 bases and J by 4 bases, with 7 bases between. The CDR3, as DNA: TGTGCCAGCAGCTTGGGGCAAATTAATGAAAAACTGTTTTTT. It yields the protein CASSLGQINEKLFF. The full variable domain, rest sourced from reference TRBV5-5 and TRBJ1-4, is DAGVTQSPTHLIKTRGQQVTLRCSPISGHKSVSWYQQVLGQGPQFIFQYYEKEERGRGNFPDRFSARQFPNYSSELNVNALLLGDSALYLCASSLGQINEKLFFGSGTQLSVL.

The V and J genes are TRBV7-2 and TRBJ2-5, with D possibly being TRBD1 (6 bases). The germline CDR1 and CDR2 sequences are SGHTA and FQGNSA. This CDR3 spans 14 amino acids. Trimming took 0 bases from V and 2 from J, leaving 7 bases between them. The CDR3 DNA sequence: TGTGCCAGCAGCTTAGCAGGACAGCAAGAGACCCAGTACTTC. Translation gives CASSLAGQQETQYF.

This clone occurred a few times. The rearrangement links TRBV2 to TRBJ1-2; D gene unclear. Germline values: CDR1 SNHLY, CDR2 FYNNEI. CDR3 length: 13 residues. V was shortened by 1 base and J by 3 bases, with 6 bases between the two germline ends. CDR3 residues: CASSEGPYYGYTF. The CDR3 nucleotides read TGTGCCAGCAGTGAAGGTCCTTACTATGGCTACACCTTC.

The rearrangement joins TRBV14 to TRBJ2-7; TRBD1 agrees at 9 bases. The CDR3 runs to 15 residues. Looked up from germline, CDR1 is SGHDN and CDR2 is FVKESK. The ends lost 0 bases at V and 3 bases at J; junction bases unmatched: 3. The DNA of the CDR3 is TGTGCCAGCAGCCAAGACGGGACAGGGTTCTACGAGCAGTACTTC. Protein sequence: CASSQDGTGFYEQYF.

This clone was seen more than once but under ten times. The chain carries TRBV4-3 and TRBJ2-7, with 10 bases fitting TRBD1. The germline gives CDR1 LGHNA, CDR2 YSLEER. The CDR3 has 15 residues. J lost 3 bases, V lost 1 base, and 3 bases had no gene match. The CDR3 region is CASSQVTGGHYEQYF. CDR3 sequence (DNA): TGCGCCAGCAGCCAAGTGACAGGGGGCCACTACGAGCAGTACTTC.

This sequence joins TRBV19 and TRBJ1-4, with TRBD1 identical over 8 bases. The germline V gene has CDR1 LNHDA and CDR2 SQIVND (reference sequence). CDR3 length: 13 residues. With 10 bases clipped from V and 3 bases from J, the junction kept 4 bases outside the gene matches. The CDR3: CATTGAANEKLFF. The CDR3 coding sequence is TGTGCCACGACAGGGGCGGCTAATGAAAAACTGTTTTTT.

The chain combines TRBV19 with TRBJ1-2, with 10 bases aligning to TRBD1. J was trimmed by 6 bases and V by 8 bases; bases with no gene match: 6. CDR3 length: 13 amino acids. Germline lookup yields CDR1 LNHDA and CDR2 SQIVND (reference sequence). CDR3: CASRDRGTDGYTF. Written as DNA, the CDR3 is TGTGCCAGTCGGGACAGGGGCACGGATGGCTACACCTTC.

The rearrangement joins TRBV30 to TRBJ1-3, with 8 positions matching TRBD1. The V gene's germline CDR1 is GTSNPN and CDR2 SVGIG (reference sequence). The CDR3 loop spans 19 amino acids. V was pared by 0 bases and J by 4 bases, with 17 bases of the junction left unmatched. The CDR3 DNA follows: TGTGCCTGGAGTGTAGGCGCCTACCGGGACAGGATCGTAGGAAACACCATATATTTT. It yields the protein CAWSVGAYRDRIVGNTIYF.

This clone occurred once. The J gene is TRBJ2-7, the V gene TRBV19, with TRBD1 as a possible D gene (5 bases). Trimming cost V 4 bases and J 7 bases, with 26 bases left between them. The germline V gene encodes CDR1 LNHDA and CDR2 SQIVND (reference sequence). CDR3 length: 17 residues. CDR3 sequence: CASSKGWGRSDRQEQYF. In DNA form, the CDR3 reads TGTGCCAGTAGTAAAGGTTGGGGCAGGTCGGATCGGCAAGAGCAGTACTTC. Supplemented by reference TRBV19 and TRBJ2-7, the full variable domain reads DGGITQSPKYLFRKEGQNVTLSCEQNLNHDAMYWYRQDPGQGLRLIYYSQIVNDFQKGDIAEGYSVSREKKESFPLTVTSAQKNPTAFYLCASSKGWGRSDRQEQYFGPGTRLTVT.

V and J are TRBV27 and TRBJ1-1; D gene ambiguous. Germline V gene data show CDR1 as MNHEY and CDR2 as SMNVEV (reference sequence). V gave up 5 bases and J gave up 1 base, with 23 bases separating them. The CDR3 runs 18 residues. The CDR3 DNA sequence: TGTGCCAGCAGTCCCTCCCCCCGGGGAAACGGTGGGAACACTGAAGCTTTCTTT. This codes for CASSPSPRGNGGNTEAFF.

V gene TRBV5-1 combines with J gene TRBJ2-2; 11 bases match TRBD2. Per the germline V gene, CDR1 is SGHRS and CDR2 is YFSETQ. The junction had 0 bases not matched to a gene; V was cut back by 0 bases and J by 2 bases. This CDR3 contains 16 residues. The CDR3 spells CASSLGLAGNTGELFF. The CDR3 nucleotides are TGCGCCAGCAGCTTGGGACTAGCGGGAAACACCGGGGAGCTGTTTTTT.

This clone appeared a few times. V and J are TRBV6-2 or TRBV6-3 and TRBJ1-5; TRBD1 might be the D (6 bases). Germline CDR1 is MNHEY and CDR2 is SVGEGT. The CDR3 is 14 residues long. The germline V and J ends were trimmed by 6 bases and 3 bases, with 12 bases remaining between them. CDR3 protein: CASSDQGFNQPQHF. The CDR3 DNA reads TGTGCCAGCAGCGATCAGGGGTTCAATCAGCCCCAGCATTTT.